This passage covers 16 T cell receptor beta chains from one sample sequenced in a study of Ad26.COV2.S vaccination and SARS-CoV-2 variants. The data were produced by immunoSEQ multiplex PCR, yet TCRdb's version contains in-frame clones alone and is incomplete. Among about 350,000 clones listed, around 88% were seen once. Treatment described: about 20 received Ad26.COV2.S at low or high dose, single or two shots; a few received placebo; per-sample allocation not given. Sampling happened 63 days after the first vaccine or placebo injection. Sequences were derived from peripheral blood, sampled in a trial of Ad26.COV2.S vaccine versus placebo. These receptor sequences come from a person aged 18-65 years who received the Ad26.COV2.S COVID-19 vaccine or a placebo.

V is TRBV28 and J is TRBJ2-7, with 10 nucleotides matching TRBD1. V was pared by 7 bases and J by 4 bases, with 4 bases of the junction left unmatched. The CDR3 is made up of 13 amino acids. The V gene's germline CDR1 is MDHEN and CDR2 SYDVKM. The CDR3 DNA is TGTGCCAGCACTTCGGGACAGGGGTACGAGCAGTACTTC. It yields the protein CASTSGQGYEQYF.

V is TRBV4-1 and J is TRBJ2-7, with 9 bases aligning to TRBD2. There are 17 residues in the CDR3. Unmatched junction bases numbered 10, after V lost 4 bases and J lost 0 bases. Germline V gene sequence: CDR1 MGHRA, CDR2 YSYEKL. CDR3 nucleotides: TGCGCCAGCAGCCTAGACGGGGATAGCGGGAGCTCCTACGAGCAGTACTTC. It yields the protein CASSLDGDSGSSYEQYF.

The rearrangement uses TRBV10-3 and TRBJ2-2, with D possibly TRBD1 on 5 matching bases. CDR1 and CDR2 from the germline V gene are ENHRY and SYGVKD. CDR3 length equals 14 residues. Trimming cost V 3 bases and J 1 base, with 6 bases left between them. This CDR3 is CAISDRENTGELFF. The CDR3, as DNA: TGTGCCATCAGTGACAGGGAGAACACCGGGGAGCTGTTTTTT.

This clone was seen once. The gene calls are TRBV5-1 and TRBJ2-5; 8 nucleotides agree with TRBD1. The CDR3 has 15 amino acids. Germline lookup yields CDR1 SGHRS and CDR2 YFSETQ. After removal of 4 bases from V and 1 base from J, the junction contained 6 bases not matched to a gene. CDR3 protein: CASSGGGQGQETQYF. The CDR3 DNA follows: TGCGCCAGCAGCGGTGGAGGACAGGGCCAAGAGACCCAGTACTTC. The full variable domain, in which reference TRBV5-1 and TRBJ2-5 provide the parts outside the CDR3, is KAGVTQTPRYLIKTRGQQVTLSCSPISGHRSVSWYQQTPGQGLQFLFEYFSETQRNKGNFPGRFSGRQFSNSRSEMNVSTLELGDSALYLCASSGGGQGQETQYFGPGTRLLVL.

The rearrangement joins TRBV15 to TRBJ2-7; either TRBD1 or TRBD2 may supply D (5 bases each). Trimming cost V 0 bases and J 4 bases, with 10 bases left between them. The CDR3 contains 14 residues. Germline lookup yields CDR1 LNHNV and CDR2 YYDKDF (reference sequence). Here the CDR3 reads CATSRDNWGYEQYF. In DNA, the CDR3 is TGTGCCACCAGCAGAGATAATTGGGGGTACGAGCAGTACTTC. Based on the CDR3 plus reference TRBV15 and TRBJ2-7, the full variable domain is DAMVIQNPRYQVTQFGKPVTLSCSQTLNHNVMYWYQQKSSQAPKLLFHYYDKDFNNEADTPDNFQSRRPNTSFCFLDIRSPGLGDTAMYLCATSRDNWGYEQYFGPGTRLTVT.

J is TRBJ2-3 and V is TRBV5-1, with D perhaps TRBD2 (5 bases). Germline values: CDR1 SGHRS, CDR2 YFSETQ. This CDR3 has 14 residues. Trimming pared 0 bases from V and 5 bases from J, leaving 10 bases between. The CDR3 DNA is TGCGCCAGCAGCTTGGGGACGGCGGGAGATACGCAGTATTTT. Amino acid sequence: CASSLGTAGDTQYF.

The chain employs TRBV27 and TRBJ2-7, with 8 bases matching TRBD1. The CDR3 is 13 residues long. Germline V lookup: CDR1 MNHEY, CDR2 SMNVEV (reference sequence). Germline trimming cut 6 bases from V and 1 base from J; bases unmatched to any gene: 2. CDR3 nucleotides: TGTGCCAGCAGACGGACAGGGTCCTACGAGCAGTACTTC. Its translation: CASRRTGSYEQYF.

The chain recombines TRBV4-2 with TRBJ2-2; possible D gene TRBD2, 7 bases. V was pared by 1 base and J by 6 bases, with 12 bases between. CDR3 length: 15 amino acids. Germline V gene lookup returns CDR1 LGHNA and CDR2 YNFKEQ. CDR3 amino acids: CASSQVGGQAGELFF. For the CDR3, the DNA is TGTGCCAGCAGCCAAGTGGGGGGGCAGGCCGGGGAGCTGTTTTTT.

The chain couples TRBV27 to TRBJ2-1; D possibly corresponds to TRBD1 (6 bases). Germline-derived CDR1 and CDR2 are MNHEY and SMNVEV (reference sequence). The V end lost 0 bases, the J end lost 8 bases, and 14 bases lay between the germline ends. The CDR3 runs 15 residues. The CDR3 loop is CASSLSRGGVYEQFF. The DNA for the CDR3 is TGTGCCAGCAGTTTATCGCGTGGGGGCGTCTATGAGCAGTTCTTC.

This clone was picked up one time. The CDR3 spells CASSPWGGGNEQFF. Written as DNA, the CDR3 is TGTGCCAGCAGCCCGTGGGGGGGAGGGAATGAGCAGTTCTTC. V gene TRBV11-2 combines with J gene TRBJ2-1; 7 nucleotides align to TRBD2. The ends lost 5 bases at V and 7 bases at J; junction bases unmatched: 8. The CDR3 is made up of 14 amino acids. Germline V gene lookup returns CDR1 SGHAT and CDR2 FQNNGV.

The chain carries TRBV28 and TRBJ1-2; TRBD1 agrees at 7 bases. This CDR3 region has 14 residues. V lost 5 bases, J lost 2 bases, and 5 bases stayed unmatched. Germline V gives CDR1 MDHEN, CDR2 SYDVKM. CDR3 residues: CASSPGQQNYGYTF. The CDR3 nucleotides read TGTGCCAGCAGTCCGGGACAGCAAAACTATGGCTACACCTTC.

The chain has TRBV6-2 or TRBV6-3 and TRBJ2-3, with TRBD1 matching over 8 bases. V lost 5 bases and J lost 4; bases outside the gene matches: 5. CDR1 MNHEY and CDR2 SVGEGT come from the germline V gene. The CDR3 length is 14 residues. Written as DNA, the CDR3 is TGTGCCAGCAGTCAGGGGGCGAAGGCAGATACGCAGTATTTT. Its translation: CASSQGAKADTQYF.

V is TRBV5-1 and J is TRBJ2-7; D gene ambiguous. This CDR3 comprises 14 residues. V shed 0 bases and J shed 5 bases, with 12 bases lying between them. CDR1 SGHRS and CDR2 YFSETQ come from the germline V gene. In DNA, the CDR3 is TGCGCCAGCAGCTTGGCCGATAATAGGGACGAGCAGTACTTC. Its translation is CASSLADNRDEQYF.

The J gene is TRBJ1-2, the V gene TRBV5-1, with D possibly being TRBD1 (6 bases). The V and J ends lost 3 bases and 8 bases respectively, with 20 bases between them. The germline V gene has CDR1 SGHRS and CDR2 YFSETQ. CDR3 length equals 15 residues. The CDR3 sequence is CASSSRDPGAGGYTF. CDR3 sequence (DNA): TGCGCCAGCAGCTCCCGGGACCCGGGGGCCGGGGGCTACACCTTC.

This sequence joins TRBV12-3 or TRBV12-4 and TRBJ1-2; TRBD1 agrees at 8 bases. The CDR3 consists of 13 residues. Losses at the gene ends were 3 bases for V and 7 bases for J; bases not matched to a gene: 4. CDR3 protein: CASSFSRGLGYTF. In DNA form, the CDR3 reads TGTGCCAGCAGTTTTTCCAGGGGGCTTGGCTACACCTTC.

The chain employs TRBV28 and TRBJ2-1; TRBD2 agrees at 13 bases. Germline V CDR1 and CDR2: MDHEN, SYDVKM. J lost 8 bases, V lost 4 bases, and 5 bases had no gene match. CDR3 length equals 15 residues. CDR3 region: CASSSWTSGSYEQFF. CDR3 sequence (DNA): TGTGCCAGCAGTTCCTGGACTAGCGGGAGCTATGAGCAGTTCTTC. Full variable domain (remainder filled in from reference TRBV28 and TRBJ2-1): DVKVTQSSRYLVKRTGEKVFLECVQDMDHENMFWYRQDPGLGLRLIYFSYDVKMKEKGDIPEGYSVSREKKERFSLILESASTNQTSMYLCASSSWTSGSYEQFFGPGTRLTVL.